This paragraph covers one T cell receptor (beta chain) sequence. The germline gives CDR1 ENHRY, CDR2 SYGVKD. The CDR3 has 13 amino acids. V gave up 10 bases and J gave up 3 bases, with 13 bases separating them. Blood was sampled at initial diagnosis of hyperthyroidism, prior to onset of any ophthalmopathy symptoms. Using RNA transcripts as the source, TCR beta CDR3 regions were amplified. The HTBI primer set was used in a first-round RT-PCR of the TCR CDR3. TCRdb redid the calling of the multiplex PCR reads with MiXCR, one entry per CDR3 protein. The sample contains hundreds of thousands of distinct CDR3 sequences, approximately 19% of which appear only once. This entry belongs to a study of T cells in Graves' hyperthyroidism and ophthalmopathy.

This receptor was identified in a woman aged 45 to 65 with Graves' hyperthyroidism that later progressed to Graves' ophthalmopathy. This chain joins TRBV10-3 and TRBJ1-3; D gene ambiguous. Sequencing was performed on blood. In DNA form, the CDR3 reads TGTGCCACGGGCCCTGTAGTTGGAAACACCATATATTTT. As protein: CATGPVVGNTIYF.